The rows below give T cell receptor beta chains drawn from one sample of a study of blood T cells in healthy people across ages. TCRdb reprocessed the 5' RACE reads with MiXCR, giving one entry per CDR3 protein. Altogether 800,000 to 900,000 distinct CDR3 sequences are present, around two thirds being singletons, with the ten largest covering 28%. Material for sequencing was blood. These receptor sequences come from a man in his thirties or forties in good health. The conserved cysteine and the conserved F or W are not part of the CDR3 here. Fields, in order: V gene, CDR3 protein.

v_gene: TRBV6-5; CDR3aa: ASSYSRTDTMQETQY
v_gene: TRBV18; CDR3aa: ASSHGGYEQY
v_gene: TRBV18; CDR3aa: ANSPPAGSRTEAF
v_gene: TRBV9; CDR3aa: ASSVSFGDEQY
v_gene: TRBV29-1; CDR3aa: SARKDGDPYNEQF
v_gene: TRBV4-2; CDR3aa: ASSQPNRGFYEQY
v_gene: TRBV7-9; CDR3aa: ASSLGQSLGYT
v_gene: TRBV12-3/TRBV12-4; CDR3aa: ASSFRVLLNYGYT
v_gene: TRBV20-1; CDR3aa: SAIQGLERQPQH
v_gene: TRBV2; CDR3aa: ASFAGDYYNEQF
v_gene: TRBV5-1; CDR3aa: ASSLAPTSGGISYEQY
v_gene: TRBV7-2; CDR3aa: ASSLGVGGKQY
v_gene: TRBV4-3; CDR3aa: ASSRIADTQY
v_gene: TRBV2; CDR3aa: ASDGEKLF
v_gene: TRBV25-1; CDR3aa: ASSGGTSGAGYEQY
v_gene: TRBV7-2; CDR3aa: ASSGQAGSYNEQY
v_gene: TRBV6-2/TRBV6-3; CDR3aa: ASSYPLTDGYT
v_gene: TRBV28; CDR3aa: ASTSPYEQY
v_gene: TRBV29-1; CDR3aa: SLRGGPDNEQF
v_gene: TRBV9; CDR3aa: ASSVGRGGLVADEQY
v_gene: TRBV9; CDR3aa: ASSVGVADHTDTQY
v_gene: TRBV4-3; CDR3aa: ASSHPGGQEYNEQF
v_gene: TRBV4-3; CDR3aa: ASSQDLGGRYTQY
v_gene: TRBV10-3; CDR3aa: AISPVERLYT
v_gene: TRBV24-1; CDR3aa: ATSDRGRYNEQF
v_gene: TRBV4-2; CDR3aa: ATGLGTSGTYEQY
v_gene: TRBV29-1; CDR3aa: SVEERFNEQF
v_gene: TRBV30; CDR3aa: ALSRGYGYT
v_gene: TRBV7-2; CDR3aa: ASSLGSGEREQY
v_gene: TRBV7-2; CDR3aa: ASSYNSGTRSEQF
v_gene: TRBV4-2; CDR3aa: ASSQDSENEQF
v_gene: TRBV9; CDR3aa: ASSVSPGSSYEQY
v_gene: TRBV7-9; CDR3aa: ASSSFRPPLGNQPQH
v_gene: TRBV7-8; CDR3aa: ASSLPEGTSGKGVYNEQF
v_gene: TRBV25-1; CDR3aa: ASSELDRPYEQY
v_gene: TRBV20-1; CDR3aa: SAPGTGLIYEQY
v_gene: TRBV9; CDR3aa: ASTPDEGEQF
v_gene: TRBV5-1; CDR3aa: ASGVQENEQF
v_gene: TRBV29-1; CDR3aa: SVLRGTGYNEQF
v_gene: TRBV29-1; CDR3aa: SVTLTGTGPYEQY
v_gene: TRBV7-8; CDR3aa: ASSSQEEKLF
v_gene: TRBV7-3; CDR3aa: ASGGKSTDTQY
v_gene: TRBV11-1; CDR3aa: ASSYPGGDILT
v_gene: TRBV6-1; CDR3aa: ASRGTDSYEQY
v_gene: TRBV24-1; CDR3aa: ATSDRTGDQPQH
v_gene: TRBV7-3; CDR3aa: ASSRETSGGANEQF
v_gene: TRBV29-1; CDR3aa: SGGTYFYEQY
v_gene: TRBV25-1; CDR3aa: ASSEYRQGGRETQY
v_gene: TRBV5-1; CDR3aa: ASYNTGDLGDTQY
v_gene: TRBV20-1; CDR3aa: SARDQGVRRYEQY
v_gene: TRBV5-1; CDR3aa: ASRGAGTYNEQF
v_gene: TRBV10-3; CDR3aa: AISEPSFPRSDEQF
v_gene: TRBV7-6; CDR3aa: ASSDPLGGPETQY
v_gene: TRBV12-3/TRBV12-4; CDR3aa: ASSFGRRWREDTDTQY
v_gene: TRBV7-8; CDR3aa: ASSSLGGTGTYT